These 4 T cell receptor beta chains originate from one sample sequenced in a study of T cell responses to AZD1222 COVID-19 vaccine. Repertoires were generated with immunoSEQ multiplex PCR, while TCRdb's copy carries only in-frame clones and drops some. This table has roughly 110,000 clones, 70% to 90% appearing once. The input for sequencing was peripheral blood, taken 28 days after the second AZD1222 dose. The source of these receptors is an adult who received the AZD1222 COVID-19 vaccine.

V and J are TRBV7-2 and TRBJ1-2, with TRBD1 as a possible D gene (5 bases). From germline, CDR1 is SGHTA and CDR2 FQGNSA. This CDR3 has 13 residues. V lost 7 bases, J lost 7 bases, and 16 bases lay in between. The CDR3 DNA sequence: TGTGCCAGCAACCCTCCGGGGCAGATTGGCTACACCTTC. Translating gives CASNPPGQIGYTF.

The chain recombines TRBV7-2 with TRBJ2-7; no definite D call. The CDR3 covers 14 residues. The germline CDR1 and CDR2 sequences are SGHTA and FQGNSA. Trimming stripped 2 bases from V and 1 base from J, with 9 bases between. The CDR3, as DNA: TGTGCCAGCAGCTTATCGGGCAGTTCCTACGAGCAGTACTTC. Its protein is CASSLSGSSYEQYF. Variable domain in full (rest from reference TRBV7-2 and TRBJ2-7): GAGVSQSPSNKVTEKGKDVELRCDPISGHTALYWYRQSLGQGLEFLIYFQGNSAPDKSGLPSDRFSAERTGGSVSTLTIQRTQQEDSAVYLCASSLSGSSYEQYFGPGTRLTVT.

J is TRBJ1-6 and V is TRBV5-1; 10 bases line up with TRBD1. Germline V gene lookup returns CDR1 SGHRS and CDR2 YFSETQ. This CDR3 is built from 16 residues. J was trimmed by 10 bases and V by 3 bases; bases with no gene match: 10. The CDR3: CASSSTGQGGWSPLHF. DNA of the CDR3: TGCGCCAGCAGCTCAACCGGACAGGGGGGATGGTCACCCCTCCACTTT.

A single count supports this clone. The chain couples TRBV24-1 to TRBJ1-2; D call uncertain. The CDR3 has 12 residues. Germline V CDR1 and CDR2: KGHDR, SFDVKD. V lost 9 bases and J lost 7, with 14 bases in between. The DNA of the CDR3 is TGTGCCACCCAGGACGGTCACGGTGGCTACACCTTC. The encoded protein is CATQDGHGGYTF.